This is a list of T cell receptor beta chains from one sample in a study of technical replicates of blood from a handful of donors. The table came from immunoSEQ multiplex PCR; TCRdb's copy has only in-frame clones and leaves some out. The sample gives 12,000 or so clones, approximately 93% of which show up once; 7.5% to 9.5% is in the top ten. The material sequenced was PBMCs. These receptors were collected from a human donor in good health. CDR3s include the opening cysteine and the closing phenylalanine or tryptophan. D genes are given only for firm matches. The size field is filled for only some rows; it gives once, few, many or a size class.

clone size	D gene	V gene	J gene	CDR3 protein	CDR3 DNA
once	TRBD1	TRBV18	TRBJ1-2	CASSPLSLTGSHGYTF	TGTGCCAGCTCACCCTTAAGCCTGACAGGGAGCCATGGCTACACCTTC
once	.	TRBV10-1	TRBJ2-7	CASSATEESDEQYF	TGCGCCAGCAGTGCGACAGAAGAAAGTGACGAGCAGTACTTC
.	.	TRBV18	TRBJ1-2	CASSPGLGVRGYTF	TGTGCCAGCTCACCGGGACTAGGCGTGCGGGGCTACACCTTC
.	.	TRBV29-1	TRBJ2-1	CSVEEAVWERYNEQFF	TGCAGCGTTGAAGAAGCGGTATGGGAGCGATACAATGAGCAGTTCTTC
.	.	TRBV2	TRBJ1-2	CASSARGGETF	TGTGCCAGCAGTGCCCGGGGTGGTGAGACCTTC
.	.	TRBV2	TRBJ1-1	CASSDGQQNTEAFF	TGTGCCAGCAGTGATGGACAGCAGAACACTGAAGCTTTCTTT
.	TRBD2	TRBV5-1	TRBJ2-1	CASSLSGRTDNEQFF	TGCGCCAGCAGCTTGAGCGGGAGGACGGACAATGAGCAGTTCTTC
.	.	TRBV2	TRBJ2-5	CASSEGWERETQYF	TGTGCCAGCAGTGAGGGGTGGGAGAGGGAGACCCAGTACTTC
.	.	TRBV6-5	TRBJ2-1	CATSLEGYNEQFF	TGTGCCACCTCACTCGAGGGATACAATGAGCAGTTCTTC
.	.	TRBV6-5	TRBJ1-1	CASNRGRGEAFF	TGTGCCAGCAATAGGGGGAGAGGTGAAGCTTTCTTT
.	.	TRBV5-1	TRBJ2-7	CASSLIPGLSSYEQYF	TGCGCCAGCAGCTTGATTCCGGGACTTTCCTCGTACGAGCAGTACTTC
.	TRBD2	TRBV6-4	TRBJ2-7	CASSDSVGGDEQYF	TGTGCCAGCAGTGACTCGGTCGGGGGGGACGAGCAGTACTTC
.	.	TRBV19	TRBJ2-5	CASSIGDSETQYF	TGTGCCAGTAGTATAGGGGACTCAGAGACCCAGTACTTC
.	TRBD2	TRBV7-2	TRBJ2-3	CASSLSVLAATDTQYF	TGTGCCAGCAGCCTATCTGTCCTAGCGGCCACAGATACGCAGTATTTT
once	.	TRBV4-1	TRBJ2-2	CASSLDRTTGELFF	TGCGCCAGCAGCCTCGACAGAACTACCGGGGAGCTGTTTTTT